This is a list of T cell receptor beta chains from one sample in a study of shared clonotypes between healthy human individuals. The protocol was immunoSEQ multiplex PCR, while the TCRdb copy is restricted to in-frame clones and leaves out a portion. Of around 600,000 clones in the sample, roughly 95% were seen once. Sequencing was carried out using naive CD8+ T cells sorted from blood. These receptors were collected from a woman aged 25 to 39 in good health. CDR3s include the opening cysteine and the closing phenylalanine or tryptophan. The D gene is left open where the match is weak. Clone sizes are given selectively: once, few, many, or a class where the clone is expanded.

d_call: .; j_call: TRBJ1-2; v_call: TRBV4-1; cdr3_length: 15; clone_size: .; cdr3_aa: CASSQASTANYGYTF; cdr3_nt: TGCGCCAGCAGCCAAGCGTCGACCGCAAACTATGGCTACACCTTC
d_call: TRBD1; j_call: TRBJ2-7; v_call: TRBV5-1; cdr3_length: 13; clone_size: .; cdr3_aa: CASSPYRGQEQYF; cdr3_nt: TGCGCCAGCAGTCCTTACAGGGGGCAAGAGCAGTACTTC
d_call: .; j_call: TRBJ2-3; v_call: TRBV5-1; cdr3_length: 15; clone_size: .; cdr3_aa: CASSSVPSGGDTQYF; cdr3_nt: TGCGCCAGCAGCTCTGTACCCAGTGGAGGAGATACGCAGTATTTT
d_call: .; j_call: TRBJ2-5; v_call: TRBV7-6; cdr3_length: 13; clone_size: .; cdr3_aa: CASSLAVAETQYF; cdr3_nt: TGTGCCAGCAGCTTAGCAGTTGCGGAGACCCAGTACTTC
d_call: .; j_call: TRBJ1-1; v_call: TRBV15; cdr3_length: 15; clone_size: .; cdr3_aa: CATSTPRDEGTEAFF; cdr3_nt: TGTGCCACCAGCACCCCACGCGACGAAGGCACTGAAGCTTTCTTT
d_call: TRBD1; j_call: TRBJ2-7; v_call: TRBV2; cdr3_length: 13; clone_size: .; cdr3_aa: CASSATGSYEQYF; cdr3_nt: TGTGCCAGCAGTGCGACAGGGTCTTACGAGCAGTACTTC
d_call: .; j_call: TRBJ1-1; v_call: TRBV28; cdr3_length: 12; clone_size: .; cdr3_aa: CASSLLGTEAFF; cdr3_nt: TGTGCCAGCAGTTTGTTGGGCACTGAAGCTTTCTTT
d_call: .; j_call: TRBJ2-7; v_call: TRBV5-4; cdr3_length: 17; clone_size: .; cdr3_aa: CASSQEFISADSYEQYF; cdr3_nt: TGTGCCAGCAGCCAAGAGTTTATTAGCGCCGACTCCTACGAGCAGTACTTC
d_call: TRBD1; j_call: TRBJ1-2; v_call: TRBV20-1; cdr3_length: 11; clone_size: .; cdr3_aa: CSAITGAGYTF; cdr3_nt: TGCAGTGCTATTACAGGGGCTGGCTACACCTTC
d_call: .; j_call: TRBJ2-3; v_call: TRBV9; cdr3_length: 14; clone_size: .; cdr3_aa: CASSVVSWGDTQYF; cdr3_nt: TGTGCCAGCAGCGTAGTCAGTTGGGGTGATACGCAGTATTTT
d_call: .; j_call: TRBJ1-5; v_call: TRBV6-5; cdr3_length: 13; clone_size: .; cdr3_aa: CATSTATGQPQHF; cdr3_nt: TGTGCCACCTCAACAGCCACCGGTCAGCCCCAGCATTTT
d_call: .; j_call: TRBJ2-6; v_call: TRBV5-1; cdr3_length: 16; clone_size: .; cdr3_aa: CASSKDFGSGANVLTF; cdr3_nt: TGCGCCAGCTCGAAGGATTTCGGATCTGGGGCCAACGTCCTGACTTTC
d_call: .; j_call: TRBJ1-1; v_call: TRBV5-4; cdr3_length: 13; clone_size: .; cdr3_aa: CASSLMLGTEAFF; cdr3_nt: TGTGCCAGCAGCTTAATGTTGGGCACTGAAGCTTTCTTT
d_call: .; j_call: TRBJ2-7; v_call: TRBV5-6; cdr3_length: 13; clone_size: .; cdr3_aa: CASSGRAGFEQYF; cdr3_nt: TGTGCCAGCAGCGGTAGGGCAGGGTTCGAGCAGTACTTC
d_call: .; j_call: TRBJ2-7; v_call: TRBV10-3; cdr3_length: 13; clone_size: .; cdr3_aa: CAISWDLTYEQYF; cdr3_nt: TGTGCCATTAGCTGGGACCTAACCTACGAGCAGTACTTC
d_call: .; j_call: TRBJ1-1; v_call: TRBV2; cdr3_length: 12; clone_size: .; cdr3_aa: CASTKLNTEAFF; cdr3_nt: TGTGCCAGCACCAAACTGAACACTGAAGCTTTCTTT
d_call: .; j_call: TRBJ2-7; v_call: TRBV27; cdr3_length: 11; clone_size: .; cdr3_aa: CASSRGDEQYF; cdr3_nt: TGTGCCAGCAGCAGGGGGGACGAGCAGTACTTC
d_call: .; j_call: TRBJ1-5; v_call: TRBV19; cdr3_length: 14; clone_size: few; cdr3_aa: CASSIGISNQPQHF; cdr3_nt: TGTGCCAGTAGTATAGGGATTAGCAATCAGCCCCAGCATTTT
d_call: .; j_call: TRBJ2-1; v_call: TRBV28; cdr3_length: 14; clone_size: .; cdr3_aa: CASSSGAGGNEQFF; cdr3_nt: TGTGCCAGCAGCTCAGGGGCCGGGGGGAATGAGCAGTTCTTC
d_call: .; j_call: TRBJ2-5; v_call: TRBV5-8; cdr3_length: 14; clone_size: once; cdr3_aa: CASSLSGNQETQYF; cdr3_nt: TGTGCCAGCAGCTTGTCCGGGAATCAAGAGACCCAGTACTTC
d_call: .; j_call: TRBJ2-1; v_call: TRBV27; cdr3_length: 17; clone_size: .; cdr3_aa: CASSPDKAASSYNEQFF; cdr3_nt: TGTGCCAGCAGTCCAGATAAAGCGGCGAGCTCCTACAATGAGCAGTTCTTC
d_call: TRBD2; j_call: TRBJ2-7; v_call: TRBV13; cdr3_length: 16; clone_size: .; cdr3_aa: CASSAPGLAGAYEQYF; cdr3_nt: TGTGCCAGCAGCGCACCGGGACTAGCGGGGGCATACGAGCAGTACTTC
d_call: .; j_call: TRBJ2-7; v_call: TRBV2; cdr3_length: 13; clone_size: .; cdr3_aa: CASLGPTWDEQYF; cdr3_nt: TGTGCCAGCCTAGGACCCACTTGGGACGAGCAGTACTTC
d_call: .; j_call: TRBJ1-4; v_call: TRBV2; cdr3_length: 18; clone_size: .; cdr3_aa: CASSPKRSSTEFNEKLFF; cdr3_nt: TGTGCCAGCAGTCCAAAGCGGTCCTCGACGGAGTTTAATGAAAAACTGTTTTTT
d_call: .; j_call: TRBJ2-3; v_call: TRBV28; cdr3_length: 15; clone_size: .; cdr3_aa: CASSLKGASTDTQYF; cdr3_nt: TGTGCCAGCAGTTTAAAAGGGGCCAGCACAGATACGCAGTATTTT
d_call: TRBD1; j_call: TRBJ2-7; v_call: TRBV6-4; cdr3_length: 16; clone_size: .; cdr3_aa: CASSDRRDRVFNEQYF; cdr3_nt: TGTGCCAGCAGTGACAGGCGGGACAGGGTGTTCAACGAGCAGTACTTC
d_call: .; j_call: TRBJ2-3; v_call: TRBV7-6; cdr3_length: 13; clone_size: .; cdr3_aa: CASSYGAADTQYF; cdr3_nt: TGTGCCAGCAGCTACGGGGCCGCAGATACGCAGTATTTT
d_call: .; j_call: TRBJ2-3; v_call: TRBV5-4; cdr3_length: 15; clone_size: .; cdr3_aa: CASSPPSSSTDTQYF; cdr3_nt: TGTGCCAGCAGCCCCCCTAGTTCAAGCACAGATACGCAGTATTTT
d_call: TRBD2; j_call: TRBJ2-7; v_call: TRBV27; cdr3_length: 15; clone_size: .; cdr3_aa: CASSLSGGRTYEQYF; cdr3_nt: TGTGCCAGCAGTTTATCTGGCGGGAGGACCTACGAGCAGTACTTC
d_call: .; j_call: TRBJ2-3; v_call: TRBV15; cdr3_length: 17; clone_size: .; cdr3_aa: CATSRDSILIRTDTQYF; cdr3_nt: TGTGCCACCAGCAGAGATTCCATTCTCATACGCACAGATACGCAGTATTTT
d_call: TRBD1; j_call: TRBJ2-7; v_call: TRBV27; cdr3_length: 14; clone_size: once; cdr3_aa: CASRDRAFGYEQYF; cdr3_nt: TGTGCCAGCCGAGACAGGGCCTTCGGGTACGAGCAGTACTTC
d_call: TRBD1; j_call: TRBJ1-2; v_call: TRBV5-5; cdr3_length: 15; clone_size: .; cdr3_aa: CASSLGQGAKNGYTF; cdr3_nt: TGTGCCAGCAGCTTGGGACAGGGGGCGAAGAATGGCTACACCTTC
d_call: TRBD2; j_call: TRBJ2-7; v_call: TRBV27; cdr3_length: 15; clone_size: .; cdr3_aa: CASSLGTSDTYEQYF; cdr3_nt: TGTGCCAGCAGTTTGGGGACTAGCGACACCTACGAGCAGTACTTC